This TCR beta chain originates from a study of cytomegalovirus exposure and HLA in healthy donors. General study findings and limits: Most sequenced TCRs were rare (though some public TCRs occurred in many donors). About 87% or about 30% of the time was how often most TCR beta V segments were productive, according to an earlier analysis.

In this sample, this clone turned up a few times. Its antigen remains unidentified. Trimming cost V 5 bases and J 3 bases, with 11 bases left between them. This CDR3 comprises 14 residues. Germline loops: CDR1 LNHDA, CDR2 SQIVND (reference sequence). 60 Vbeta and 13 Jbeta primers were used in PCR. Using immunoSEQ multiplex PCR, the repertoire was profiled, and TCRdb retains in-frame clones only, with some absent. The sample lists 100,000 to 150,000 clones, 82% occurring once. The clonotype originates from a woman aged 45-59 years in good health and CMV-seropositive. This chain links TRBV19 with TRBJ1-5; tentative D call: TRBD1 (6 bases). The sequencing input was PBMCs. The CDR3 loop reads CASSLRDTNQPQHF. In DNA, the CDR3 is TGTGCCAGTAGTCTTCGGGACACCAATCAGCCCCAGCATTTT.